The present T cell receptor beta chain was sequenced within a study of neurological immune-mediated disorders. The wider study: The study included about 35 multiple sclerosis patients, some 31 relapsing-remitting and 3 secondary progressive.

This clonotype was detected a few times. The antigen is unknown. TCRdb passed the 5' RACE reads through MiXCR, listing each CDR3 protein once. In the table there are some 78,000 distinct CDR3 sequences, less than 5.5% of which are singletons. Study-wide findings and caveats: The multiple sclerosis repertoire cluster had no clinical or MRI correlate.

Deletions cut 6 bases from V and 5 bases from J, with 17 bases between. This CDR3 comprises 14 residues. Germline V gene sequence: CDR1 MDHEN, CDR2 SYDVKM. PBMCs stored at -80 C, 2 million in total, were the source of the unsorted libraries. The chain employs TRBV28 and TRBJ2-7; the D gene is possibly TRBD2 (6 bases). The sequence was obtained from a woman in her 30s with multiple sclerosis. Material for sequencing was PBMCs. The CDR3 nucleotides are TGTGCCAGCAGCGAACTGCCGGAGGGTCACGAGCAGTACTTC. As protein: CASSELPEGHEQYF.